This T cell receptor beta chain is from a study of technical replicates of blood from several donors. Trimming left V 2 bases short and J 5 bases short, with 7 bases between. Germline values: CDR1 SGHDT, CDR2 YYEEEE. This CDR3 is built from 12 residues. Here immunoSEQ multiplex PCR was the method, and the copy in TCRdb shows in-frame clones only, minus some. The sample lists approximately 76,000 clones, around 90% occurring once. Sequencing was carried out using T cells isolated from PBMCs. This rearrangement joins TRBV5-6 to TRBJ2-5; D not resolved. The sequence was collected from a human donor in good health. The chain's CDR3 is CASSLRRETQYF. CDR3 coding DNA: TGTGCCAGCAGCTTACGGCGGGAGACCCAGTACTTC.